These 2 T cell receptor beta chains were all obtained from the same sample, sequenced in a study of shared clonotypes between healthy human individuals. Profiled with immunoSEQ multiplex PCR; TCRdb holds only in-frame clones, not every one. The data hold roughly 1,800,000 clones, with approximately 94% observed a single time. Cells designated naive CD8 were CD45RO-negative and were positively selected for CCR7, with terminally differentiated effector memory CD45RA+ cells excluded. The sequencing input was naive CD8+ T cells sorted from blood. The receptors come from a man aged 18 to 29 in good health.

The chain joins TRBV5-4 to TRBJ2-7; tentatively, D is TRBD1 (6 bases). The ends were cut back, 4 bases at V and 1 base at J, with 9 bases in the middle. The CDR3 covers 13 residues. Germline V lookup: CDR1 SGHNT, CDR2 YYREEE (reference sequence). The CDR3 region is CASSVGASYEQYF. Written as DNA, the CDR3 is TGTGCCAGCAGCGTGGGGGCGTCCTACGAGCAGTACTTC.

V usage is TRBV7-8 and J usage is TRBJ2-1, with a tentative D call TRBD1 (5 bases). There are 13 residues in the CDR3. V was pared by 5 bases and J by 10 bases, with 15 bases between. In germline, CDR1 is SGHVS, CDR2 FQNEAQ. The CDR3 loop reads CASSGRGEREQFF. Here the CDR3 DNA reads TGTGCCAGCAGCGGAAGGGGTGAAAGGGAGCAGTTCTTC.